The present T cell receptor (beta chain) was sequenced within a study of shared clonotypes between healthy human individuals (TCRdb year 2020). For the study in its entirety: The cohort included a few men and two women between 18 and 49 years of age. Leukapheresis yielded between about 0.9 and 8.9 billion PBMCs per donor. To increase sequencing depth and limit assay-specific biases, TCR repertoire library preparation and sequencing were carried out by different laboratories using diverse techniques. To estimate repertoire size and how much clonotype sharing occurs between individuals, the study deeply sequenced the blood TCR repertoires of several healthy adults. Per donor, three plates each were used for CD4 naive and CD4 memory, two for CD8 naive, and one for CD8 memory. Overall study results and their limits: Pairwise subsampling led to the expectation that sequencing depth would affect the degree of clonotype sharing among donors. Higher generation probabilities were observed for clonotypes shared by all four sorted-subset donors than for non-shared clonotypes. Because the study included a small number of donors, the genetic and exposure-history diversity represented was limited. Around 5% of naive CD4, around 4% of naive CD8, 2.3% of memory CD4, and 0.4% of memory CD8 clonotypes were shared across a few donors. Rarefaction of sorted-subset datasets indicated incomplete sequencing despite the large sequencing depth. Larger estimated clonotype richness was generally found for naive subsets than for memory subsets. Sampling was restricted to blood, and TCR repertoires in tissue are likely to differ from TCR repertoires in blood.

TCR CDR3 regions were amplified from genomic DNA by multiplex PCR using the deep immunoSEQ assay. Extracted genomic DNA from each cell subset was distributed evenly across all wells of several immunoSEQ 96-well plates, and each plate was treated as a replicate. Each replicate PCR for sorted subsets received 150 to 250 ng genomic DNA, equal to about 30,000 T cell genomes. Purified libraries were measured with a Qubit 3.0 fluorometer, size-checked on a Bioanalyzer 2100, and measured again with the KAPA Library Quantification kit. Every immunoSEQ 96-well plate was sequenced on a dedicated single-read 150-cycle Illumina NextSeq 550 flow cell. Processing in the source paper ran as follows. Because the immunoSEQ output held only junctional sequences and lacked quality scores, the filtering could not match the filtering applied to full-length reads. To assign V/J genes and CDR3, sequences were annotated against IMGT germline references using PyIR, a Python wrapper for IgBLAST v1.9. Reads were filtered out if the reads had weak V/J assignments (E-value above 1e-6), no CDR3, stop codons, out-of-frame junctions, or ambiguous translated residues. V3J clonotypes were defined as sequences sharing an identical inferred V gene, J gene, and CDR3 amino acid sequence. Percentage overlap between repertoires was computed as shared unique clonotypes divided by the size of the smaller repertoire. Repertoire richness was assessed with RTK rarefaction, the Chao1 estimator, and Recon v2.1 estimates of unobserved clonotypes. Generation probabilities for all TCRbeta clonotypes obtained by the gDNA method from a few donors were computed using OLGA. The source is immuneACCESS, and TCRdb retained only in-frame sequences with V and J called. Part of the clones is not carried over; for the studies checked, unresolved V genes explain less than half of this, and the remainder is unexplained. From that table come the V and J calls and clone size; the DNA was used to work out D and trimming. This sample has more than 2 million clones in its table, and roughly 93% of those were observed once. The ten largest clones take up over 1.5% of the sample.

CD8 naive samples were obtained by positive selection for CCR7 among CD45RO-negative cells, yielding a CD45RA+CCR7+ population from which TemRA cells were excluded. Healthy HIV-negative adults with no recently reported acute infections or vaccinations were included as donors. All donors were Caucasian adults living in Nashville, Tennessee, USA. Blood was collected by leukapheresis, and PBMCs were isolated by Ficoll-Histopaque density gradient centrifugation and then cryopreserved in liquid nitrogen vapor phase. Analytical flow cytometry was used to check the purity and quantity of every magnetically sorted T cell population. Genomic DNA was isolated from each sorted fraction and quantified by UV absorbance on a Nanodrop 2000c. Details on this clone: Its antigen remains unidentified. Base qualities were left out, and no much larger clone turns up one base away.

Sequencing was performed on naive CD8+ T cells from PBMCs. The sample's cell subset or site label, in plain terms: CD45RA+CCR7+. The clonotype originates from a man aged 18 to 30 in good health. Some clones in this sample may be carry-over from other donors' samples.

Read as DNA, the sequence is TGTGCCAGCAGCTTAGATTTAGCGGGAGGACCAGATACGCAGTATTTT. This codes for CASSLDLAGGPDTQYF. The chain employs TRBV7-9 and TRBJ2-3; TRBD2 matches 10 bases in the middle. Its CDR3 holds 16 amino acids, cysteine through phenylalanine. The kept DNA is CDR3 alone, 48 bases in frame from the first base. The germline V and J ends show losses of 1 base and 4 bases respectively, and no gene match explains 5 bases of the junction. Per the germline V gene (reference sequence), SEHNR is the CDR1 and FQNEAQ is the CDR2.